These 25 T cell receptor beta chains originate from one sample sequenced in a study of Ad26.COV2.S vaccination and SARS-CoV-2 variants. Sequencing used immunoSEQ multiplex PCR; TCRdb keeps in-frame clones, though not all of them. This repertoire shows about 370,000 clones, approximately 86% found once; its top ten account for under 4%. The treatment denotes: roughly 19 received Ad26.COV2.S at low or high dose, single or two shots; five or six received placebo; per-sample allocation not given. Sampling happened 63 days after the first vaccine or placebo injection. The specimen was peripheral blood, collected in a trial of Ad26.COV2.S vaccine versus placebo. The origin of the receptors is a person aged 18-60 years who received the Ad26.COV2.S COVID-19 vaccine or a placebo.

This sequence joins TRBV7-2 and TRBJ2-3; D is possibly TRBD1 or TRBD2 (5 bases each). V was trimmed by 1 base and J by 4 bases, leaving 12 bases between them. Germline V gives CDR1 SGHTA, CDR2 FQGNSA. CDR3 length: 15 residues. The CDR3 loop is CASSLGGVLADTQYF. The CDR3 region has the DNA TGTGCCAGCAGCTTAGGAGGGGTGCTTGCAGATACGCAGTATTTT.

This chain uses TRBV20-1 with TRBJ2-7, with unresolved D. Trimming removed 3 bases at V and 8 bases at J, with 5 bases between. The germline CDR1 and CDR2 sequences are DFQATT and SNEGSKA (reference sequence). The CDR3 loop spans 9 amino acids. CDR3 residues: CSARFQQYF. DNA of the CDR3: TGCAGTGCTAGGTTTCAGCAGTACTTC.

This sequence joins TRBV7-8 and TRBJ2-5; TRBD2 agrees at 7 bases. Germline V gives CDR1 SGHVS, CDR2 FQNEAQ. Trimming took 4 bases from V and 7 from J; bases not matched to a gene: 6. CDR3 length equals 13 residues. As DNA, the CDR3 is TGTGCCAGCAGCTCCCCTCCGGGGGGGACCCAGTACTTC. Its translation is CASSSPPGGTQYF. Based on the CDR3 plus reference TRBV7-8 and TRBJ2-5, the full variable domain is GAGVSQSPRYKVAKRGQDVALRCDPISGHVSLFWYQQALGQGPEFLTYFQNEAQLDKSGLPSDRFFAERPEGSVSTLKIQRTQQEDSAVYLCASSSPPGGTQYFGPGTRLLVL.

CDR3 DNA: TGTGCCAGCAGTTACGCCGGGGCCAGCTCTGGAAACACCATATATTTT. It translates to CASSYAGASSGNTIYF. J is TRBJ1-3 and V is TRBV6-5; D perhaps matches TRBD1 (5 bases). The ends were cut back, 2 bases at V and 0 bases at J, with 11 bases in the middle. The CDR3 totals 16 residues. Germline values: CDR1 MNHEY, CDR2 SVGAGI.

This clone was observed many times. The gene calls are TRBV4-1 and TRBJ1-1; 9 bases align to TRBD1. CDR3 size: 14 residues. V was clipped by 7 bases and J by 6 bases; unmatched bases: 9. The germline V gene encodes CDR1 MGHRA and CDR2 YSYEKL. The CDR3 here is CASTPGQGYAEAFF. CDR3 DNA sequence: TGCGCCAGCACCCCCGGACAGGGGTACGCTGAAGCTTTCTTT.

The chain carries TRBV27 and TRBJ1-1, with D possibly TRBD1 on 5 matching bases. CDR3 length: 15 amino acids. V lost 2 bases, J lost 3 bases, and 13 bases lay in between. Germline-derived CDR1 and CDR2 are MNHEY and SMNVEV (reference sequence). CDR3 sequence reads: CASSLLGARYTEAFF. The CDR3 nucleotides read TGTGCCAGCAGTTTACTAGGGGCGCGGTACACTGAAGCTTTCTTT.

The CDR3 region is CAISESGQGDTEAFF. The CDR3 nucleotides are TGTGCCATCAGTGAATCCGGACAGGGGGACACTGAAGCTTTCTTT. This chain links TRBV10-3 with TRBJ1-1, with TRBD1 identical over 10 bases. The CDR3 consists of 15 residues. The germline V gene has CDR1 ENHRY and CDR2 SYGVKD. J gave up 3 bases and V 3 bases, and 4 bases lay outside the gene matches.

This chain links TRBV15 with TRBJ1-2; D may be TRBD1 (5 bases). There are 15 residues in the CDR3. V was cut by 0 bases and J by 7 bases, with 15 bases left in between. CDR1 LNHNV and CDR2 YYDKDF come from the germline V gene (reference sequence). CDR3 residues: CATSRDLGGDSGYTF. CDR3 nucleotide sequence: TGTGCCACCAGCAGAGATCTTGGGGGGGATAGTGGCTACACCTTC.

The chain is built from TRBV28 and TRBJ2-3; 10 bases fit TRBD2. In germline, CDR1 is MDHEN, CDR2 SYDVKM. V trimming: 6 bases; J trimming: 2 bases; junction bases outside the gene matches: 5. The CDR3 totals 15 residues. The CDR3 protein is CASSIAGGLTDTQYF. Written as DNA, the CDR3 is TGTGCCAGCAGCATAGCGGGGGGCCTCACAGATACGCAGTATTTT.

J is TRBJ1-6 and V is TRBV28; TRBD1 is a possible D gene (5 bases). V lost 8 bases to trimming and J lost 4 bases, with 9 bases between them. The CDR3 sequence is 13 residues long. Germline V CDR1 and CDR2: MDHEN, SYDVKM. The CDR3 coding sequence is TGTGCCAGCCGGGGACGGTATAATTCACCCCTCCACTTT. It is translated as CASRGRYNSPLHF.

This clone appeared once. V and J are TRBV13 and TRBJ1-6; D perhaps matches TRBD1 (5 bases). V was pared by 4 bases and J by 6 bases, with 10 bases between. The CDR3 has 14 amino acids. Germline CDR1 is PRHDT and CDR2 is FYEKMQ (reference sequence). CDR3 in amino acids: CASSSQTVNSPLHF. Written as DNA, the CDR3 is TGTGCCAGCAGCTCGCAGACAGTTAATTCACCCCTCCACTTT.

V gene TRBV4-1 combines with J gene TRBJ2-7; no reliable D call. The CDR3 has 17 amino acids. Germline-derived CDR1 and CDR2 are MGHRA and YSYEKL. Trimming stripped 0 bases from V and 2 bases from J, with 17 bases between. Here the CDR3 DNA reads TGCGCCAGCAGCCAAGATCTAGTGGTGGGTCCGCCCTACGAGCAGTACTTC. Translated, it gives CASSQDLVVGPPYEQYF.

This sequence joins TRBV5-1 and TRBJ2-3, with TRBD2 matching 7 bases. The junction had 8 bases not matched to a gene; V was cut back by 0 bases and J by 4 bases. This CDR3 contains 16 residues. Germline CDR1 SGHRS, CDR2 YFSETQ. The CDR3 is CASSLASRGYPDTQYF. The CDR3 DNA is TGCGCCAGCAGCTTGGCCTCGCGGGGGTACCCAGATACGCAGTATTTT.

V is TRBV4-1 and J is TRBJ1-4, with TRBD1 as a possible D gene (5 bases). The CDR3 runs to 15 residues. V shed 0 bases and J shed 8 bases, with 13 bases lying between them. Germline V gene lookup returns CDR1 MGHRA and CDR2 YSYEKL. The CDR3 coding sequence is TGCGCCAGCAGCCAAGATAGGGGATTTAGGGAAAAACTGTTTTTT. Translation: CASSQDRGFREKLFF.

The rearrangement uses TRBV5-7 and TRBJ1-4, with TRBD1 matching over 8 bases. TRBV5-7 is an ORF for which the function is uncertain. This CDR3 comprises 18 residues. Unmatched junction bases numbered 9, after V lost 2 bases and J lost 0 bases. DNA for the CDR3: TGTGCCAGCAGCTTTTGGGACAGGAAGGGGGCAACTAATGAAAAACTGTTTTTT. As protein: CASSFWDRKGATNEKLFF.

The V call is TRBV4-1, the J call TRBJ2-2, with D possibly being TRBD1 (6 bases). Trimming pared 1 base from V and 4 bases from J, leaving 10 bases between. This CDR3 has 15 amino acids. Germline assignment: CDR1 MGHRA and CDR2 YSYEKL. For the CDR3, the DNA is TGCGCCAGCAGCCAAGCGCACAGGGTCACCGGGGAGCTGTTTTTT. Protein sequence: CASSQAHRVTGELFF.

This chain uses TRBV7-9 with TRBJ2-3, with 10 nucleotides matching TRBD1. Germline V CDR1 and CDR2: SEHNR, FQNEAQ (reference sequence). Trimming cost V 1 base and J 4 bases; bases outside gene matches: 11. There are 18 residues in the CDR3. CDR3: CASSLVSPGQGKADTQYF. The CDR3 DNA reads TGTGCCAGCAGCTTAGTCTCTCCGGGACAGGGGAAAGCAGATACGCAGTATTTT.

This clone was recorded once. This sequence joins TRBV7-8 and TRBJ1-1; TRBD1 matches 10 bases. The V segment lost 5 bases and the J segment 5 bases; nucleotides outside the gene matches: 8. Germline V lookup: CDR1 SGHVS, CDR2 FQNEAQ. This CDR3 contains 15 residues. Here the CDR3 reads CASSQRTGGKTEAFF. In DNA form, the CDR3 reads TGTGCCAGCAGCCAACGGACAGGGGGTAAGACTGAAGCTTTCTTT.

The chain combines TRBV5-5 with TRBJ1-6; D uncertain. Germline CDR1 is SGHKS and CDR2 is YYEKEE (reference sequence). The CDR3 runs to 16 residues. Trimming pared 4 bases from V and 0 bases from J, leaving 11 bases between. Written as DNA, the CDR3 is TGTGCCAGCAGCCCTACCCAGAGCTCCTATAATTCACCCCTCCACTTT. As protein: CASSPTQSSYNSPLHF.

This clone was picked up a small number of times. V usage is TRBV7-2 and J usage is TRBJ1-1; maybe TRBD1 (5 bases). The CDR3 loop spans 14 amino acids. Germline-derived CDR1 and CDR2 are SGHTA and FQGNSA. The germline V and J ends were trimmed by 8 bases and 4 bases, with 17 bases remaining between them. The CDR3 spells CASGGMRGVTEAFF. CDR3 sequence (DNA): TGTGCCAGCGGGGGGATGAGGGGCGTCACTGAAGCTTTCTTT.

The V and J genes are TRBV4-3 and TRBJ1-1, with 8 bases matching TRBD1. V shed 0 bases and J 1 base; nucleotides not matched to a gene: 4. The CDR3 is 16 residues long. Germline CDR1 and CDR2: LGHNA and YSLEER. The CDR3 bases are TGCGCCAGCAGCCAAGATGGGACAGGAGAGAACACTGAAGCTTTCTTT. Residues: CASSQDGTGENTEAFF.

This chain uses TRBV6-5 with TRBJ1-1; D not certain. The CDR3 is 12 residues long. With 8 bases removed from V and 10 bases from J, the gap between germline ends came to 17 bases. The germline V gene has CDR1 MNHEY and CDR2 SVGAGI. The CDR3 nucleotides read TGTGCCAGCGTTGGGCAGGTCCATGGAGCTTTCTTT. Translation gives CASVGQVHGAFF.

The table lists this clone with a few counts. The CDR3 region is CASSGQQLYGYTF. The CDR3 DNA reads as TGTGCCAGTAGTGGACAGCAACTCTATGGCTACACCTTC. The chain has TRBV19 and TRBJ1-2; maybe TRBD1 (6 bases). The CDR3 runs 13 residues. From germline, CDR1 is LNHDA and CDR2 SQIVND (reference sequence). Trimming took 5 bases from V and 4 from J, leaving 11 bases between them. Filled out from reference TRBV19 and TRBJ1-2, the complete variable domain reads DGGITQSPKYLFRKEGQNVTLSCEQNLNHDAMYWYRQDPGQGLRLIYYSQIVNDFQKGDIAEGYSVSREKKESFPLTVTSAQKNPTAFYLCASSGQQLYGYTFGSGTRLTVV.

This chain links TRBV5-4 with TRBJ1-4; TRBD1 aligns across 7 bases. Trimming cost V 0 bases and J 6 bases; bases outside gene matches: 2. Germline CDR1 and CDR2: SGHNT and YYREEE (reference sequence). The CDR3 totals 14 residues. The CDR3, as DNA: TGTGCCAGCAGCTTGGGACAGGGTCATGAAAAACTGTTTTTT. This gives the protein CASSLGQGHEKLFF.

The rearrangement joins TRBV5-8 to TRBJ1-2, with 10 bases fitting TRBD1. The germline V gene encodes CDR1 SGHTS and CDR2 YDEGEE. CDR3 size: 14 residues. Trimming removed 4 bases from V and 3 bases from J; junction bases left unmatched: 3. The CDR3 DNA follows: TGTGCCAGCAGCGGCGGGACAGGGGACTATGGCTACACCTTC. This codes for CASSGGTGDYGYTF.